The clone carrying this TCR beta chain was seen many times. Its antigen is unidentified. Each CDR3 protein gets one entry after TCRdb re-called the 5' RACE reads with MiXCR. Of 25,000 to 35,000 distinct CDR3 sequences in the sample, less than 6.5% were seen once. This sample was taken from a study of CD8 T cells in ankylosing spondylitis. CDR3 length: 17 amino acids. Germline V gene sequence: CDR1 SGDLS, CDR2 YYNGEE. Germline trimming cut 5 bases from V and 5 bases from J; bases unmatched to any gene: 14. Study-level findings and limits: Prior literature has documented some motif variants in synovial fluid and blood from reactive arthritis.

V and J are TRBV9 and TRBJ2-5; TRBD2 matches 11 bases. The sequenced material came from blood, either unsorted or a sorted T cell fraction (not recorded which). This receptor was obtained from a female donor with ankylosing spondylitis or in good health (not recorded which). CDR3 sequence: CASSPDPFSGGAETQYF. CDR3 bases: TGTGCCAGCAGTCCCGATCCCTTTAGCGGGGGGGCTGAGACCCAGTACTTC.